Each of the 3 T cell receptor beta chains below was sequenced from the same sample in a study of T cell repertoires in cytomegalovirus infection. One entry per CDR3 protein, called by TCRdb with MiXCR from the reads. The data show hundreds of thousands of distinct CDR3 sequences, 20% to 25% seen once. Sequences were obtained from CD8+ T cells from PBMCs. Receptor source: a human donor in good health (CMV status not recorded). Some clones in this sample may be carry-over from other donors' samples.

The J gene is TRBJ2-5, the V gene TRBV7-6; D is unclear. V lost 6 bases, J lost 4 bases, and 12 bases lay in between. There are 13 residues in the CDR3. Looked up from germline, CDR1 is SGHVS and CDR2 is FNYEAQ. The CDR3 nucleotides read TGTGCCAGCAGGTTACCTAGTGGAGAGACCCAGTACTTC. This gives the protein CASRLPSGETQYF.

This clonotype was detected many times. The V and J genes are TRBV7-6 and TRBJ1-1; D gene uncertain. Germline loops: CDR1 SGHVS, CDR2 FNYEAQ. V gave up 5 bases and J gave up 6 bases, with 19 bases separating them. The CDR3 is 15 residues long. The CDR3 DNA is TGTGCCAGCAGCAGACCAGGTACGGGAATCGCTGAAGCTTTCTTT. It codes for CASSRPGTGIAEAFF. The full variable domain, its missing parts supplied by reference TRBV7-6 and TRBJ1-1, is GAGVSQSPRYKVTKRGQDVALRCDPISGHVSLYWYRQALGQGPEFLTYFNYEAQQDKSGLPNDRFSAERPEGSISTLTIQRTEQRDSAMYRCASSRPGTGIAEAFFGQGTRLTVV.

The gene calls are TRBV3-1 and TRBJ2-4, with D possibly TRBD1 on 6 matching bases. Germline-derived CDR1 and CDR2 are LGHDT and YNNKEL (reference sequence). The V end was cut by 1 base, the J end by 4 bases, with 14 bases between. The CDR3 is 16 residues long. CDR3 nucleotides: TGTGCCAGCAGCCAAGTAGGGGGAGAGTTGAAAAACATTCAGTACTTC. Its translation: CASSQVGGELKNIQYF.